Below are 9 T cell receptor beta chains sequenced from a single sample in a study of shared clonotypes between healthy human individuals. Sequenced by immunoSEQ multiplex PCR; TCRdb stores in-frame clones only, minus some. The sample holds about 2 million clones, around 95% seen once. Sequenced material: naive CD4+ T cells sorted from blood. Subset of the sample: CD45RA+ positively selected. The source of these receptors is a man between 18 and 35 years old in good health.

The chain combines TRBV5-5 with TRBJ2-7; D is unclear. CDR1 SGHKS and CDR2 YYEKEE come from the germline V gene (reference sequence). This CDR3 spans 13 amino acids. Trimming left V 0 bases short and J 0 bases short, with 4 bases between. CDR3 nucleotide sequence: TGTGCCAGCAGCTTGGAAATCTCCTACGAGCAGTACTTC. It specifies CASSLEISYEQYF.

The chain is built from TRBV16 and TRBJ1-3, with a tentative D call TRBD1 (5 bases). Trimming took off 6 bases at V and 0 bases at J, with 12 bases between the two ends. CDR3 length equals 15 residues. CDR1 and CDR2 (germline): KGHSY, FQNENV. The CDR3 here is CASSQGQLSGNTIYF. Here the CDR3 DNA reads TGTGCCAGCAGTCAGGGCCAGCTCTCTGGAAACACCATATATTTT.

The chain is built from TRBV30 and TRBJ2-3, with D maybe TRBD1 (5 bases). The CDR3 has 13 amino acids. Germline CDR1 reads GTSNPN; CDR2 reads SVGIG (reference sequence). V lost 3 bases and J 2 bases, leaving 9 bases between the germline ends. CDR3 nucleotide sequence: TGTGCCTGGAGCAGGGTCCCCACAGATACGCAGTATTTT. Residues: CAWSRVPTDTQYF.

As for this clone: One junction end does not reproduce the germline sequence, and a read error may be involved. The rearrangement uses TRBV7-2 and TRBJ2-7, with TRBD1 identical over 10 bases. Germline V gene sequence: CDR1 SGHTA, CDR2 FQGNSA. The CDR3 covers 14 residues. The CDR3 here is CASTLGTGAYEQYF. CDR3 DNA sequence: TGTGCCAGCACCTTAGGGACAGGGGCCTACGAGCAGTACTTC.

In its sample, this clone was seen a few times. This chain uses TRBV29-1 with TRBJ1-5, with D unresolved. CDR3 length equals 10 residues. Trimming left V 5 bases short and J 6 bases short, with 5 bases between. The V gene's germline CDR1 is SQVTM and CDR2 ANQGSEA. The CDR3 reads CSVWGQPQHF. CDR3 DNA: TGCAGCGTTTGGGGTCAGCCCCAGCATTTT.

This clone was counted a single time. This chain links TRBV6-1 with TRBJ2-1; 11 nucleotides line up with TRBD2. With V trimmed by 3 bases and J by 4 bases, 5 bases remained unmatched. The germline V gene has CDR1 MNHNS and CDR2 SASEGT. The CDR3 is made up of 16 amino acids. In DNA, the CDR3 is TGTGCCAGCAGTGATTCCCTAGCGGGGGGTTACAATGAGCAGTTCTTC. Translating gives CASSDSLAGGYNEQFF.

The chain links TRBV7-2 to TRBJ2-4; the match to TRBD2 covers 7 bases. The CDR3 contains 16 residues. Per the germline V gene, CDR1 is SGHTA and CDR2 is FQGNSA. The ends lost 5 bases at V and 0 bases at J; junction bases unmatched: 7. CDR3 sequence reads: CASSPVAGIAKNIQYF. CDR3 DNA: TGTGCCAGCAGCCCTGTAGCGGGCATAGCCAAAAACATTCAGTACTTC.

Here the CDR3 reads CASSERGGNTGELFF. As DNA, the CDR3 is TGTGCCAGCAGTGAACGGGGGGGCAACACCGGGGAGCTGTTTTTT. The V gene is TRBV2, the J gene TRBJ2-2, with TRBD2 matching 8 bases. Germline V CDR1 and CDR2: SNHLY, FYNNEI. V lost 2 bases and J lost 2; bases outside the gene matches: 1. CDR3 length: 15 residues.

The V gene is TRBV15, the J gene TRBJ1-6, with a possible D match to TRBD1 (6 bases). The V and J ends lost 2 bases and 7 bases respectively, with 18 bases between them. This CDR3 region has 17 residues. Germline V gene sequence: CDR1 LNHNV, CDR2 YYDKDF (reference sequence). In nucleotides, the CDR3 is TGTGCCACCAGCAGAAAGACAGGCTTTATCGGCAATTCACCCCTCCACTTT. It specifies CATSRKTGFIGNSPLHF.